The 28 T cell receptor beta chains presented below share a single source sample, sequenced in a study of cytomegalovirus exposure and HLA in healthy donors. The PCR made use of 60 Vbeta and 13 Jbeta primers. TCRdb's copy holds only in-frame clones and misses some; the assay was immunoSEQ multiplex PCR. The data contain 55,000 to 70,000 clones, around 82% of them seen just once; the ten biggest clones take up 7.8%. The sequenced material came from PBMCs. The receptors originated from a man younger than 30 in good health and CMV-seropositive.

V is TRBV7-8 and J is TRBJ1-5, with D hard to call. V shed 4 bases and J shed 10 bases, with 8 bases lying between them. CDR3 length: 11 amino acids. The germline V gene encodes CDR1 SGHVS and CDR2 FQNEAQ. The CDR3: CASSSGGPQHF. CDR3 nucleotides: TGTGCCAGCAGCTCAGGTGGTCCCCAGCATTTT.

Only a few counts were recorded for this clone. This chain joins TRBV6-5 and TRBJ2-1; 7 bases align to TRBD2. The CDR3 covers 15 residues. The J segment lost 5 bases and the V segment lost 2 bases, leaving 6 bases of the junction unmatched. CDR1 and CDR2 from the germline V gene are MNHEY and SVGAGI. The CDR3 nucleotides read TGTGCCAGCAGTTACGATTGGGGGGGGAACAATGAGCAGTTCTTC. It specifies CASSYDWGGNNEQFF.

The rearrangement uses TRBV7-8 and TRBJ2-7; possibly TRBD2 for D (6 bases). Trimming pared 4 bases from V and 5 bases from J, leaving 21 bases between. The germline V gene encodes CDR1 SGHVS and CDR2 FQNEAQ. The length of the CDR3 is 16 residues. The CDR3 sequence is CASSSQGRAGGNEQYF. The CDR3 DNA sequence: TGTGCCAGCAGCTCCCAAGGGCGGGCGGGCGGGAACGAGCAGTACTTC.

Only a few counts were recorded for this clone. This rearrangement joins TRBV2 to TRBJ1-5, with no clear D. Germline lookup yields CDR1 SNHLY and CDR2 FYNNEI. The CDR3 runs 13 residues. Trimming removed 7 bases from V and 7 bases from J, with 14 bases in between. The CDR3 DNA is TGTGCCAGCACGGGAGACCCTCGACAGCCCCAGCATTTT. Protein sequence: CASTGDPRQPQHF.

V is TRBV7-8 and J is TRBJ1-2, with a possible D match to TRBD1 (6 bases). The CDR3 extends over 14 amino acids. V lost 5 bases to trimming and J lost 1 base, with 11 bases between them. Germline CDR1 is SGHVS and CDR2 is FQNEAQ. CDR3 protein: CASSAPGVNYGYTF. The CDR3 nucleotides read TGTGCCAGCAGCGCACCAGGGGTTAACTATGGCTACACCTTC.

The genes are TRBV28 and TRBJ1-6; D perhaps matches TRBD1 (6 bases). In germline, CDR1 is MDHEN, CDR2 SYDVKM. V gave up 6 bases and J gave up 0 bases, with 12 bases separating them. CDR3 size: 16 residues. CDR3 region: CASRPRGSSYNSPLHF. In nucleotides, the CDR3 is TGTGCCAGCAGACCAAGGGGGAGCTCCTATAATTCACCCCTCCACTTT.

The V and J genes are TRBV2 and TRBJ2-2; TRBD2 aligns across 13 bases. Germline V gene sequence: CDR1 SNHLY, CDR2 FYNNEI. CDR3 length: 15 amino acids. V shed 5 bases, J shed 5 bases, and the junction held 2 bases outside the gene matches. Written as DNA, the CDR3 is TGTGCCAGCAGTTTGGGACTAGCGGGGACCGGGGAGCTGTTTTTT. Amino acids: CASSLGLAGTGELFF. Together with reference TRBV2 and TRBJ2-2, the CDR3 gives the full variable domain: EPEVTQTPSHQVTQMGQEVILRCVPISNHLYFYWYRQILGQKVEFLVSFYNNEISEKSEIFDDQFSVERPDGSNFTLKIRSTKLEDSAMYFCASSLGLAGTGELFFGEGSRLTVL.

The rearrangement links TRBV30 to TRBJ2-7; 7 bases align to TRBD1. The V gene's germline CDR1 is GTSNPN and CDR2 SVGIG (reference sequence). This CDR3 is 14 amino acids long. V shed 0 bases and J 0 bases; nucleotides not matched to a gene: 2. The CDR3 DNA is TGTGCCTGGAGTGTACCAGGGGGCTCCTACGAGCAGTACTTC. It codes for CAWSVPGGSYEQYF. Variable domain in full (rest from reference TRBV30 and TRBJ2-7): SQTIHQWPATLVQPVGSPLSLECTVEGTSNPNLYWYRQAAGRGLQLLFYSVGIGQISSEVPQNLSASRPQDRQFILSSKKLLLSDSGFYLCAWSVPGGSYEQYFGPGTRLTVT.

This chain uses TRBV6-1 with TRBJ2-7; the match to TRBD1 covers 9 bases. Germline V gives CDR1 MNHNS, CDR2 SASEGT. CDR3 length: 12 amino acids. The J segment lost 6 bases and the V segment lost 4 bases, leaving 1 base of the junction unmatched. CDR3 nucleotides: TGTGCCAGCAGTGGGACAGGGGTCGAGCAGTACTTC. Protein sequence: CASSGTGVEQYF.

The genes are TRBV4-2 and TRBJ2-5; TRBD2 aligns across 10 bases. The trim removed 0 bases at V and 0 bases at J, leaving 7 bases unmatched. The CDR3 spans 18 residues. From germline, CDR1 is LGHNA and CDR2 YNFKEQ. The CDR3 DNA is TGTGCCAGCAGCCAAGACCGGGGGGGACTAGCGAACCAAGAGACCCAGTACTTC. Encoded protein: CASSQDRGGLANQETQYF.

This clone was seen a handful of times. Other DNA variants within this sample encode the same CDR3. CDR3 bases: TGTGCCAGCAGCCTCGGACAGGGGGTGACTGAAGCTTTCTTT. Its protein product is CASSLGQGVTEAFF. The rearrangement uses TRBV11-2 and TRBJ1-1, with 10 bases that match TRBD1. V lost 5 bases, J lost 5 bases, and 5 bases stayed unmatched. Germline CDR1 is SGHAT and CDR2 is FQNNGV. This CDR3 has 14 amino acids.

The V gene is TRBV6-5, the J gene TRBJ2-5; 11 bases align to TRBD2. The CDR3 is 15 amino acids. Germline-derived CDR1 and CDR2 are MNHEY and SVGAGI. V shed 6 bases and J 7 bases; nucleotides not matched to a gene: 10. The CDR3 spells CASSPLAGEVATQYF. The CDR3 DNA sequence: TGTGCCAGCAGCCCACTAGCGGGAGAGGTGGCGACCCAGTACTTC.

This chain uses TRBV30 with TRBJ1-4, with no clear D. This CDR3 has 11 residues. Germline loops: CDR1 GTSNPN, CDR2 SVGIG (reference sequence). Trimming took off 1 base at V and 8 bases at J, with 5 bases between the two ends. CDR3 in DNA: TGTGCCTGGAGTGAACTAGAAAAACTGTTTTTT. Amino acid sequence: CAWSELEKLFF.

This sequence joins TRBV30 and TRBJ1-5; TRBD1 matches 9 bases. The V segment lost 5 bases and the J segment 7 bases; nucleotides outside the gene matches: 9. CDR1 and CDR2 from the germline V gene are GTSNPN and SVGIG (reference sequence). The CDR3 is 14 residues long. CDR3 nucleotides: TGTGCCTGGGAGCCGGGACAGGGCACGCAGCCCCAGCATTTT. Translated, it gives CAWEPGQGTQPQHF.

V and J are TRBV5-1 and TRBJ1-2; 8 bases align to TRBD1. The V gene end was trimmed by 4 bases and the J gene end by 4 bases; junction bases not matched to a gene: 3. Germline CDR1 is SGHRS and CDR2 is YFSETQ. The CDR3 has 13 residues. The CDR3 DNA sequence: TGCGCCAGCAGCCAAACAGGGGGCTATGGCTACACCTTC. It encodes CASSQTGGYGYTF. The entire variable domain, with the rest obtained from reference TRBV5-1 and TRBJ1-2, is as follows: KAGVTQTPRYLIKTRGQQVTLSCSPISGHRSVSWYQQTPGQGLQFLFEYFSETQRNKGNFPGRFSGRQFSNSRSEMNVSTLELGDSALYLCASSQTGGYGYTFGSGTRLTVV.

In this sample, this clone turned up once. The rearrangement uses TRBV6-1 and TRBJ2-5; weak D call: TRBD1 (5 bases). From germline, CDR1 is MNHNS and CDR2 SASEGT. V dropped 4 bases and J dropped 4 bases, with 10 bases sitting between them. CDR3 length: 13 amino acids. CDR3 in amino acids: CASSGQGGETQYF. Here the CDR3 DNA reads TGTGCCAGCAGTGGCCAGGGTGGAGAGACCCAGTACTTC.

This clone was seen only once. For the CDR3, the DNA is TGTGCCAGCAGTCCGCTAGCGGGGGTAGTACTGGGTACAGATACGCAGTATTTT. This encodes CASSPLAGVVLGTDTQYF. The V gene is TRBV2, the J gene TRBJ2-3, with 10 bases fitting TRBD2. CDR3 size: 18 residues. From germline, CDR1 is SNHLY and CDR2 FYNNEI. J was trimmed by 3 bases and V by 5 bases; bases with no gene match: 14.

This clone has more than one count but fewer than ten. The rearrangement links TRBV21-1 to TRBJ1-2; the table's D call, TRBD1, has no DNA check behind it. TRBV21-1 is given as a pseudogene. The CDR3 covers 17 residues. The CDR3 loop is CASSRPVWGRPNYGYTF. The CDR3 DNA reads TGTGCCAGCAGCAGACCTGTTTGGGGGCGCCCCAACTATGGCTACACCTTC.

V is TRBV30 and J is TRBJ2-7; the match to TRBD2 covers 8 bases. Trimming at V came to 2 bases and at J to 7 bases, leaving 4 bases not matched to a gene. Germline assignment: CDR1 GTSNPN and CDR2 SVGIG (reference sequence). The CDR3 sequence is 12 residues long. For the CDR3, the DNA is TGTGCCTGGAGTAGGCCGGGAGGGGAGCAGTACTTC. Its translation is CAWSRPGGEQYF.

The V call is TRBV5-6, the J call TRBJ2-3, with TRBD2 identical over 12 bases. V lost 3 bases to trimming and J lost 5 bases; unmatched junction nucleotides: 7. CDR3 size: 16 residues. Germline V gene data show CDR1 as SGHDT and CDR2 as YYEEEE. CDR3 loop: CASSSILAGGLDTQYF. In nucleotides, the CDR3 is TGTGCCAGCAGCTCGATACTAGCGGGGGGATTAGATACGCAGTATTTT.

The chain links TRBV30 to TRBJ1-2; 9 nucleotides agree with TRBD1. Looked up from germline, CDR1 is GTSNPN and CDR2 is SVGIG (reference sequence). V gave up 2 bases and J gave up 5 bases; unmatched junction bases: 12. The CDR3 runs to 16 residues. DNA of the CDR3: TGTGCCTGGAGTCCTGGGACAGGGCACCGGGTGTATGGCTACACCTTC. Amino acid sequence: CAWSPGTGHRVYGYTF.

The V call is TRBV2, the J call TRBJ1-1; unclear D gene. Germline-derived CDR1 and CDR2 are SNHLY and FYNNEI. V was pared by 7 bases and J by 0 bases, with 9 bases between. The CDR3 covers 13 residues. In nucleotides, the CDR3 is TGTGCCAGCAACCGAAACATGAACACTGAAGCTTTCTTT. This encodes CASNRNMNTEAFF. Full variable domain (outside the CDR3, taken from reference TRBV2 and TRBJ1-1): EPEVTQTPSHQVTQMGQEVILRCVPISNHLYFYWYRQILGQKVEFLVSFYNNEISEKSEIFDDQFSVERPDGSNFTLKIRSTKLEDSAMYFCASNRNMNTEAFFGQGTRLTVV.

V gene TRBV6-5 combines with J gene TRBJ1-1, with a possible D match to TRBD1 (5 bases). V was trimmed by 8 bases and J by 8 bases, leaving 12 bases between them. The CDR3 has 11 residues. Per the germline V gene, CDR1 is MNHEY and CDR2 is SVGAGI. CDR3 residues: CASLTQAEAFF. CDR3 nucleotides: TGTGCCAGCCTCACACAGGCAGAAGCTTTCTTT.

The chain links TRBV30 to TRBJ2-7, with TRBD2 matching 7 bases. With 5 bases clipped from V and 0 bases from J, the junction kept 7 bases outside the gene matches. In germline, CDR1 is GTSNPN, CDR2 SVGIG (reference sequence). The CDR3 consists of 14 residues. The CDR3 here is CAWLNLADSYEQYF. The CDR3 region has the DNA TGTGCCTGGCTAAACCTAGCGGACTCCTACGAGCAGTACTTC.

V and J are TRBV5-1 and TRBJ1-1; TRBD1 aligns across 8 bases. The CDR3 totals 13 residues. The germline gives CDR1 SGHRS, CDR2 YFSETQ. Trimming removed 3 bases from V and 4 bases from J; junction bases left unmatched: 2. The CDR3 is CASSSDRATEAFF. The CDR3 DNA reads as TGCGCCAGCAGCTCGGACAGGGCCACTGAAGCTTTCTTT.

This clone was recorded only once. Here the CDR3 reads CAISESDRGYGYTF. The CDR3 DNA sequence: TGTGCCATCAGTGAGTCGGACAGGGGCTATGGCTACACCTTC. The rearrangement uses TRBV10-3 and TRBJ1-2, with 9 positions matching TRBD1. The V gene end was trimmed by 0 bases and the J gene end by 4 bases; junction bases not matched to a gene: 0. The CDR3 totals 14 residues. Germline V lookup: CDR1 ENHRY, CDR2 SYGVKD.

This chain uses TRBV30 with TRBJ1-1; D unresolved. CDR1 and CDR2 from the germline V gene are GTSNPN and SVGIG (reference sequence). With 2 bases removed from V and 6 bases from J, the gap between germline ends came to 13 bases. CDR3 length: 13 residues. CDR3: CAWSYLPAAEAFF. In nucleotides, the CDR3 is TGTGCCTGGAGTTATCTCCCGGCGGCTGAAGCTTTCTTT.

This chain links TRBV6-5 with TRBJ1-2, with D perhaps TRBD1 (6 bases). Germline CDR1 and CDR2: MNHEY and SVGAGI. Trimming removed 7 bases from V and 3 bases from J, with 15 bases in between. CDR3 length equals 14 residues. DNA of the CDR3: TGTGCCAGCACTAAATCAGGGGCGGACTATGGCTACACCTTC. It translates to CASTKSGADYGYTF.